This is a list of T cell receptor beta chains from one sample in a study of blood T cell repertoires in COVID-19. Repertoires were generated with immunoSEQ multiplex PCR, while TCRdb's copy carries only in-frame clones and drops some. The data show about 38,000 clones, roughly 74% seen once. The specimen was peripheral blood. All receptors come from a man in his 70s with COVID-19, enrolled during active disease. CDR3s include the opening cysteine and the closing phenylalanine or tryptophan. The D gene is left open where the match is weak. Clone size is not always given. Where it is, it says once, few, many or a class for expanded clones.

NA	TRBJ1-1	TRBV9	NA	TGTGCCAGCAGCCCAGGGGTGACCACTGAAGCTTTCTTT	CASSPGVTTEAFF
NA	TRBJ1-2	TRBV28	NA	TGTGCCAGCAGCTATACAGGGTTCGGTGGCTACACCTTC	CASSYTGFGGYTF
NA	TRBJ1-2	TRBV30	NA	TGTGCCTGGAGCGGGGGAGGGGCTCTCTCCTATGGCTACACCTTC	CAWSGGGALSYGYTF
NA	TRBJ2-2	TRBV5-6	NA	TGTGCCAGCAGCCCCGCAGGATCGTGGACCGGGGAGCTGTTTTTT	CASSPAGSWTGELFF
few	TRBJ1-1	TRBV10-3	NA	TGTGCCATGTTAAAGGGGCTGAACACTGAAGCTTTCTTT	CAMLKGLNTEAFF
NA	TRBJ1-2	TRBV6-4	NA	TGTGCCAGCAGTGACTTGAATAGTGGCTACACCTTC	CASSDLNSGYTF
NA	TRBJ1-4	TRBV6-6	NA	TGTGCCAGCAGTTACCCCGGAGGAGCTAATGAAAAACTGTTTTTT	CASSYPGGANEKLFF
NA	TRBJ2-3	TRBV27	NA	TGTGCCAGCAGCTTTTTTAGCACAGATACGCAGTATTTT	CASSFFSTDTQYF
NA	TRBJ1-5	TRBV2	NA	TGTGCCAGCAGTGAAGAGGCGGGAAGGCCCCAGCATTTT	CASSEEAGRPQHF
few	TRBJ1-2	TRBV11-3	TRBD1	TGTGCCAGCAGCCCCGACAGGGGATGCGGCTACACCTTC	CASSPDRGCGYTF
NA	TRBJ1-3	TRBV6-5	TRBD1	TGTGCCAGCAGTTACTCGGGACAGGGATCTGGAAACACCATATATTTT	CASSYSGQGSGNTIYF
NA	TRBJ2-1	TRBV7-9	NA	TGTGCCAGCAGCCAGGACCGACCCGGGGGGCAGTTCTTC	CASSQDRPGGQFF
NA	TRBJ2-1	TRBV6-5	NA	TGTGCCACAACGCGGGGGCGCGGCTCCTACAATGAGCAGTTCTTC	CATTRGRGSYNEQFF
NA	TRBJ1-1	TRBV3-1/TRBV3-2	NA	TGTGCCAGCAGCCAAACATTTCCTACACTAGCCCCAAACACTGAAGCTTTCTTT	CASSQTFPTLAPNTEAFF
NA	TRBJ2-5	TRBV6-5	TRBD2	TGTGCCAGCAGCCCGGGACTAGTCGGGACCCAGTACTTC	CASSPGLVGTQYF
few	TRBJ2-7	TRBV5-1	TRBD1	TGCGCCAGCAGCACTGACTTCCGGGACAGATTCTTC	CASSTDFRDRFF
NA	TRBJ1-3	TRBV12-5	TRBD1	TGTGCTAGTGGTCCCGGGACAGGTTTTGGAAACACCATATATTTT	CASGPGTGFGNTIYF
NA	TRBJ2-2	TRBV11-2	TRBD2	TGTGCCAGCAGCCCGCCGGGACTAGTCGGGGAGCTGTTTTTT	CASSPPGLVGELFF
once	TRBJ1-1	TRBV10-3	NA	TGTGCCATCAGTAAAGACATGAACACTGAAGCTTTCTTT	CAISKDMNTEAFF
NA	TRBJ1-2	TRBV5-1	NA	TGCGCCAGCAGGATGACAGCTAACTATGGCTACACCTTC	CASRMTANYGYTF
NA	TRBJ2-5	TRBV6-5	NA	TGTGCCAGCAGTTACTCGGAGGGTGAGACCCAGTACTTC	CASSYSEGETQYF
few	TRBJ1-5	TRBV29-1	TRBD1	TGCAGCGTAAGGACAGGGGGAGATCAGCCCCAGCATTTT	CSVRTGGDQPQHF
NA	TRBJ2-3	TRBV3-1/TRBV3-2	NA	TGTGCCAGCAGCCTCGCAACAGGGTTCGCCACAGATACGCAGTATTTT	CASSLATGFATDTQYF
NA	TRBJ2-1	TRBV19	TRBD2	TGTGCCAGTAGTATCTATCCACGGGCCTCTAGCGGGATCGGCTATGAGCAGTTCTTC	CASSIYPRASSGIGYEQFF
NA	TRBJ2-1	TRBV7-3	NA	TGTGCCAGCAGCTTGGGCCGCGAGCAGTTCTTC	CASSLGREQFF
NA	TRBJ1-2	TRBV19	NA	TGTGCCAGTAGTTTTGTCGGTGGCTACACCTTC	CASSFVGGYTF
NA	TRBJ1-4	TRBV9	NA	TGTGCCAGCAGCGGAGTTTTCGAGGGAAAACTGTTTTTT	CASSGVFEGKLFF
NA	TRBJ1-5	TRBV6-2/TRBV6-3	TRBD1	TGTGCCAGCAGTTACTCGAGGGCCCCCGGGACAGGGATGAATCAGCCCCAGCATTTT	CASSYSRAPGTGMNQPQHF
once	TRBJ2-7	TRBV2	NA	TGTGCCAGCAGTAGGGGCCACTCCTACGAGCAGTACTTC	CASSRGHSYEQYF
once	TRBJ1-5	TRBV2	NA	TGTGCCAGCAGTGAAGCGCCCAGGGCCGTTCAGCCCCAGCATTTT	CASSEAPRAVQPQHF
NA	TRBJ2-3	TRBV6-5	NA	TGTGCCAGCAGGGATACAGGGACAGATACGCAGTATTTT	CASRDTGTDTQYF
NA	TRBJ2-5	TRBV2	NA	TGTGCCAGCAGTGAAGGGCTAGCGGAGACCCAGTACTTC	CASSEGLAETQYF
NA	TRBJ2-1	TRBV7-2	TRBD2	TGTGCCAGCAGCCTAACGGGGCAGCGGGGGGGCGTGAATGAGCAGTTCTTC	CASSLTGQRGGVNEQFF
NA	TRBJ2-5	TRBV3-1/TRBV3-2	TRBD1	TGTGCCAGCAGCCATTGGGGACAGGGGTCCCAAGAGACCCAGTACTTC	CASSHWGQGSQETQYF
NA	TRBJ2-7	TRBV7-2	NA	TGTGCCAGCAGCTTATTTCGCGGGATAGACGAGCAGTACTTC	CASSLFRGIDEQYF
NA	TRBJ1-6	TRBV9	NA	TGTGCCAGCAGCGCCGGACAGATGAAGAATTCACCCCTCCACTTT	CASSAGQMKNSPLHF
NA	TRBJ1-4	TRBV7-8	NA	TGTGCCAGCAGCCCCCAAGTCGGAGGTAATGAAAAACTGTTTTTT	CASSPQVGGNEKLFF
once	TRBJ1-1	TRBV6-5	TRBD1	TGTGCCAGCAGGTACAGGGGTCTGAACACTGAAGCTTTCTTT	CASRYRGLNTEAFF
NA	TRBJ1-2	TRBV27	NA	TGTGCCAGCAGTCCTTTACAGGGCCCTAACTATGGCTACACCTTC	CASSPLQGPNYGYTF
NA	TRBJ1-4	TRBV10-2	TRBD1	TGCGCCAGCAGTGAACAGGGGCCAACTAATGAAAAACTGTTTTTT	CASSEQGPTNEKLFF
NA	TRBJ1-1	TRBV6-5	TRBD1	TGTGCCAGCAGGCGACAGGGGCCCACTGAAGCTTTCTTT	CASRRQGPTEAFF
NA	TRBJ2-3	TRBV7-9	NA	TGTGCCAGCAGCTTCTTTGGTGAGGATACGCAGTATTTT	CASSFFGEDTQYF
NA	TRBJ2-1	TRBV28	NA	TGTGCCAGCTCGGGCGGGCCTTTCCCCTTCAATGAGCAGTTCTTC	CASSGGPFPFNEQFF
NA	TRBJ1-2	TRBV12-3/TRBV12-4	NA	TGTGCCAGCACCAGCAAAATCAGGGATGGCTACACCTTC	CASTSKIRDGYTF
NA	TRBJ1-5	TRBV12-5	NA	TGTGCTAGTGGTTTGTTGACTTCGAGCAATCAGCCCCAGCATTTT	CASGLLTSSNQPQHF
NA	TRBJ2-6	TRBV7-2	NA	TGTGCCAGCCGGAGCTCTGGGGCCAACGTCCTGACTTTC	CASRSSGANVLTF
NA	TRBJ2-2	TRBV7-6	NA	TGTGCCAGCAGCTTAAGTTTAGGGAGGATACCCGGGGAGCTGTTTTTT	CASSLSLGRIPGELFF
NA	TRBJ2-2	TRBV28	NA	TGTGCCAGCAATCGATCCGGGACACAAAACACCGGGGAGCTGTTTTTT	CASNRSGTQNTGELFF